This T cell receptor beta chain was captured by sequencing in a study of vaccination and CD4 T cells after COVID-19. The Oncomine TCR Beta short-read assay was applied to DNA of cultured CD4+ T cells. One entry per CDR3 protein, called by TCRdb with MiXCR from the PCR reads. The table has almost 15,000 distinct CDR3 sequences, about 74% seen once. Treatment denoted: approximately nine-day PBMC culture with coronavirus spike peptide pools or control peptides (ViraFEST assay). This clonotype was counted a few times. Its antigen is unidentified. The CDR3 extends over 16 amino acids. Germline loops: CDR1 LNHNV, CDR2 YYDKDF (reference sequence). Trimming left V 3 bases short and J 0 bases short, with 12 bases between.

The TCR comes from a human donor who had recovered from COVID-19. The sequencing input was CD4+ T cells from blood, cultured in vitro. This chain joins TRBV15 and TRBJ1-3; a weak D match, TRBD1 (5 bases). CDR3 sequence (DNA): TGTGCCACCAGCAGGCTAATAGGGACCTCTGGAAACACCATATATTTT. Translation: CATSRLIGTSGNTIYF.